The 10 T cell receptor beta chains below come from one sample, sequenced in a study of human T cells and chemical hapten exposure (dated by TCRdb to 2020 to 2023). Library preparation used RACE. The sequencer listed for this sample is NextSeq 500. Using fastp trimming at Q25 and MiXCR clonotype assembly, TCRdb reanalyzed the public sequencing data and kept in-frame beta chains. Each entry is one CDR3 protein sequence, shown with its most common DNA and genes. The sample table lists about 120,000 distinct CDR3 sequences, 13% of them with a count of one. The ten largest clones add up to 2.8% of the sample. The sample's time point label is to be understood as: pre-sensitization, week 0. Interpreted using the paper, the treatment or condition label stands for: therapeutic diphenylcyclopropenone sensitization with weekly scalp DPC. The sequencing here drew on whole blood, taken in connection with sensitization to the hapten diphenylcyclopropenone (DPC). The receptors stem from a woman aged 18-29 years with alopecia areata. Some clones in this sample may be carry-over from other donors' samples.

This clonotype was counted at least ten times. V gene TRBV6-6 combines with J gene TRBJ1-3; the D is unclear. CDR1 is MNHNY and CDR2 is SVGAGI in the germline V gene (reference sequence). This CDR3 spans 13 amino acids. The germline V and J ends were trimmed by 5 bases and 1 base, with 6 bases remaining between them. This CDR3 reads CASSGISGNTIYF. In DNA form, the CDR3 reads TGTGCCAGCAGTGGAATATCTGGAAACACCATATATTTT.

This clonotype was counted many times. At one boundary the junction diverges from the germline segment, which might be a read error. V gene TRBV7-9 combines with J gene TRBJ1-6, with D perhaps matching TRBD1 (5 bases). The germline CDR1 and CDR2 sequences are SEHNR and FQNEAQ (reference sequence). The CDR3 is made up of 18 amino acids. CDR3 bases: TGTGCCAGCAGCACAACCGGGGCCAGAAGCTCCAATAATTCACCCCTCCACTTT. Amino acids: CASSTTGARSSNNSPLHF.

V usage is TRBV7-2 and J usage is TRBJ2-7; 7 bases map to TRBD1. J was trimmed by 4 bases and V by 1 base; bases with no gene match: 7. This CDR3 has 15 residues. Germline CDR1 and CDR2: SGHTA and FQGNSA. CDR3 protein: CASSLEGRGSYEQYF. In DNA form, the CDR3 reads TGTGCCAGCAGCTTAGAGGGCAGGGGGTCGTACGAGCAGTACTTC.

This clonotype was observed a handful of times. The V gene is TRBV6-2 or TRBV6-3, the J gene TRBJ1-1, with a tentative D call TRBD1 (6 bases). V shed 5 bases and J shed 0 bases, with 19 bases lying between them. Germline CDR1 reads MNHEY; CDR2 reads SVGEGT. The CDR3 runs 17 residues. The CDR3 is CASSRYWGRLVNTEAFF. CDR3 coding DNA: TGTGCCAGCAGTAGGTATTGGGGGCGTCTGGTGAACACTGAAGCTTTCTTT.

The rearrangement uses TRBV20-1 and TRBJ1-1, with D possibly TRBD1 on 6 matching bases. Trimming removed 7 bases at V and 5 bases at J, with 17 bases between. From germline, CDR1 is DFQATT and CDR2 SNEGSKA (reference sequence). The CDR3 totals 13 residues. For the CDR3, the DNA is TGCAGTGAAATAGGGGGGGTAAGAACTGAAGCTTTCTTT. Protein: CSEIGGVRTEAFF.

In its sample, this clonotype was seen many times. This chain connects TRBV6-5 to TRBJ1-5; unclear D gene. CDR3 length: 15 residues. Trimming stripped 6 bases from V and 10 bases from J, with 22 bases between. The germline V gene has CDR1 MNHEY and CDR2 SVGAGI. This CDR3 reads CASSPTGSSISPQHF. Here the CDR3 DNA reads TGTGCCAGCAGCCCCACGGGGAGCTCAATCAGCCCCCAGCATTTT.

In its sample, this clonotype was seen a few times. The V call is TRBV19, the J call TRBJ2-5; perhaps TRBD1 as D (5 bases). CDR3 length equals 14 residues. CDR1 is LNHDA, CDR2 SQIVND, per germline (reference sequence). V lost 5 bases and J lost 2, with 12 bases in between. CDR3 in DNA: TGTGCCAGTAGTTGGGGCAGGGCACAAGAGACCCAGTACTTC. Translating it yields CASSWGRAQETQYF.

Ten or more counts support this clonotype. The rearrangement joins TRBV6-2 or TRBV6-3 to TRBJ1-1; TRBD1 aligns across 7 bases. The V and J ends lost 6 bases and 7 bases, in that order; junction bases with no gene match: 8. This CDR3 is built from 13 residues. Germline V gives CDR1 MNHEY, CDR2 SVGEGT. Written as DNA, the CDR3 is TGTGCCAGCAGAGAGGGGGCGCGCATTGAAGCTTTCTTT. Amino acid sequence: CASREGARIEAFF.

This clonotype showed up just once. This chain joins TRBV19 and TRBJ1-4; D is ambiguous. Per the germline V gene, CDR1 is LNHDA and CDR2 is SQIVND (reference sequence). The CDR3 contains 13 residues. V was shortened by 5 bases and J by 7 bases, with 11 bases between the two germline ends. The CDR3 reads CASSARGVEKLFF. In DNA form, the CDR3 reads TGTGCCAGTAGTGCTCGCGGCGTTGAAAAACTGTTTTTT.

V usage is TRBV7-7 and J usage is TRBJ2-2, with D perhaps matching TRBD1 or TRBD2 (5 bases each). Germline CDR1 reads SSHAT; CDR2 reads FNYEAQ (reference sequence). The CDR3 is 14 amino acids. V was shortened by 7 bases and J by 5 bases, with 14 bases between the two germline ends. CDR3 sequence reads: CASTPNWGTGELFF. The CDR3 DNA sequence: TGTGCCAGCACCCCGAACTGGGGGACCGGGGAGCTGTTTTTT. The full variable domain, in which reference TRBV7-7 and TRBJ2-2 provide the parts outside the CDR3, is GAGVSQSPRYKVTKRGQDVTLRCDPISSHATLYWYQQALGQGPEFLTYFNYEAQPDKSGLPSDRFSAERPEGSISTLTIQRTEQRDSAMYRCASTPNWGTGELFFGEGSRLTVL.